The T cell receptor beta chain described here comes from a study of vaccination and CD4 T cells after COVID-19. Study in general: Each control was exposed to a CEFX pool, an HIV-1 Nef pool, or no peptide at all.

Study results and limitations: Spike mono-reactivity was shown by 304 of 307 vaccine-specific clones in convalescent patients.

The J segment lost 7 bases and the V segment lost 6 bases, leaving 9 bases of the junction unmatched. The germline CDR1 and CDR2 sequences are DFQATT and SNEGSKA (reference sequence). The CDR3 sequence is 14 residues long. Specified treatment: approximately 11-day PBMC culture with coronavirus spike peptide pools or control peptides (ViraFEST assay). Cultured CD4+ T cell DNA underwent sequencing with the Oncomine TCR Beta short-read assay. TCRdb fed the PCR reads into MiXCR, producing one record per CDR3 protein. This sample carries some 19,000 distinct CDR3 sequences, around 68% of them seen once, and the ten largest clones take 23%. This clonotype was seen more than once but under ten times. Its antigen is currently unknown.

The TCR originated in a human donor who received a COVID-19 vaccine. Sequenced here: CD4+ T cells from blood, cultured in vitro, sampled before SARS-CoV-2 vaccination. The chain employs TRBV20-1 and TRBJ1-6; 7 bases are shared with TRBD1. The CDR3 bases are TGCAGTGCATCGACAGGGCCAGGGAATTCACCCCTCCACTTT. It is translated as CSASTGPGNSPLHF.